This T cell receptor (beta chain) was recorded in a study of cytomegalovirus exposure and HLA in healthy donors. Primers: 60 Vbeta forward and 13 Jbeta reverse. Clones were read by immunoSEQ multiplex PCR, and TCRdb kept only the in-frame ones, dropping some. The sample holds some 270,000 clones, about four fifths seen once. This CDR3 contains 14 residues. The junction had 6 bases not matched to a gene; V was cut back by 5 bases and J by 2 bases. CDR1 and CDR2 from the germline V gene are MNHEY and SVGAGI. In its sample, this clone was seen once. The V call is TRBV6-5, the J call TRBJ2-7, with 7 nucleotides matching TRBD1. The receptor's source is a girl under 10 years old in good health and CMV-seronegative. Sequencing was performed on PBMCs. The CDR3 reads CASSGRDRAYEQYF. The DNA of the CDR3 is TGTGCCAGCAGTGGAAGGGACAGAGCCTACGAGCAGTACTTC.